This T cell receptor beta chain was sequenced during a study of beta chain features in type 1 diabetes. At the level of the study: Similarity in age, gender and cell yields was seen between patients and healthy donors.

Notes on the study in general: More deletions and fewer insertions at VDJ junctions were seen in type 1 diabetes patients. Type 1 diabetes patients had TCRB CDR3s that were shorter (moderately but significantly so) in all four CD4+ subsets.

Of the isolated RNA, all was reverse transcribed, and so the sequenced material was expressed TCRB transcripts. Clones were read by immunoSEQ multiplex PCR, and TCRdb kept only the in-frame ones, dropping some. The table has a few hundred thousand clones, around a fifth seen once. The V and J ends lost 6 bases and 1 base respectively, with 13 bases between them. Germline V gene data show CDR1 as SQVTM and CDR2 as ANQGSEA. The CDR3 runs to 13 residues. This clone appeared a few times. Its antigen is undetermined. Sequences were obtained from naive CD4+ T cells from blood. The chain employs TRBV29-1 and TRBJ2-7; D may be TRBD2 (6 bases). The origin of this receptor is a woman in her late teens or twenties in good health. The CDR3 is CSVARDLSYEQYF. Written as DNA, the CDR3 is TGCAGCGTAGCCCGGGACTTATCCTACGAGCAGTACTTC.